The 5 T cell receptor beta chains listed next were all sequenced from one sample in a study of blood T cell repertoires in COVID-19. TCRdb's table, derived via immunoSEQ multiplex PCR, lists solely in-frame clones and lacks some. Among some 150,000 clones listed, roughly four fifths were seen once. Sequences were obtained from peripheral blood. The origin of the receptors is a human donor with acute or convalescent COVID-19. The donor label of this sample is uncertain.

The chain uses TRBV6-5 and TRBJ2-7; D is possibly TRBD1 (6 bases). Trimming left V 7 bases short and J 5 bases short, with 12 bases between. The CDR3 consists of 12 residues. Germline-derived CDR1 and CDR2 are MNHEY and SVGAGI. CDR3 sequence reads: CASTLEGDEQYF. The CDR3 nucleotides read TGTGCCAGCACCCTTGAGGGGGACGAGCAGTACTTC.

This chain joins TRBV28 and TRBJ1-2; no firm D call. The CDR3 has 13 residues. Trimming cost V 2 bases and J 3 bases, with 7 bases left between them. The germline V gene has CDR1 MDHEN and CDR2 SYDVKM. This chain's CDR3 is CASSLVRDYGYTF. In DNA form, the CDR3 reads TGTGCCAGCAGTTTAGTCCGGGACTATGGCTACACCTTC.

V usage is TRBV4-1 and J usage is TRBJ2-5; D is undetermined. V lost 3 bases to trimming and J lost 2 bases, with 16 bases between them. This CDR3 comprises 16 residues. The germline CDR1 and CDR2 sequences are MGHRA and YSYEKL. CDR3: CASSQRPLRFQETQYF. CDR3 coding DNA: TGCGCCAGCAGCCAGAGACCTCTCAGGTTTCAAGAGACCCAGTACTTC.

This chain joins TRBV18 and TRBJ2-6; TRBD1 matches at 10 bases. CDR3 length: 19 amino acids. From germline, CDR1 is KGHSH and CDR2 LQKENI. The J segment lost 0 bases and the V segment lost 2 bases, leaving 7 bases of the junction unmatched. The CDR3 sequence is CASSPNMGQGSSGANVLTF. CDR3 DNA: TGTGCCAGCTCACCAAACATGGGACAGGGGAGCTCTGGGGCCAACGTCCTGACTTTC.

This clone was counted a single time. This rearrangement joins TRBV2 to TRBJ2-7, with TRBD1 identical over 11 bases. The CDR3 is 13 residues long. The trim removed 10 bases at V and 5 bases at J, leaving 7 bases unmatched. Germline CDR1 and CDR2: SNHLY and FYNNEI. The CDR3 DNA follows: TGTGCCATCCGGACAGGGGGCGTGGACGAGCAGTACTTC. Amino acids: CAIRTGGVDEQYF.